This paragraph covers one T cell receptor (beta chain) sequence. The CDR3 runs 18 residues. V trimming: 5 bases; J trimming: 7 bases; junction bases outside the gene matches: 13. The germline V gene has CDR1 LNHDA and CDR2 SQIVND (reference sequence). Some clones are missing from TCRdb's copy, which holds only in-frame ones; the method was immunoSEQ multiplex PCR. In the table there are just under 100,000 clones, 85% to 95% of which are singletons. The record originates from a study of control samples from healthy donors and cancer patients. The sequenced material came from blood. This chain connects TRBV19 to TRBJ2-1; TRBD2 matches at 14 bases. This clonotype originated in a man younger than 30 in good health. CDR3 coding DNA: TGTGCCAGTAGTGCACGCTTGGGGACTAGCGGGAGAGGTAATGAGCAGTTCTTC. It encodes CASSARLGTSGRGNEQFF.